This is a list of T cell receptor beta chains from one sample in a study of CD4+ T cells in melanoma. Assay: immunoSEQ multiplex PCR; the TCRdb copy retains only in-frame clones and omits some. The sample holds about 21,000 clones; roughly 78% are singletons and the top ten take more than 7.5%. These receptors were collected from a human donor with melanoma. Both conserved end residues are part of each CDR3. Each record gives: V gene, J gene, D gene, clone size, CDR3 DNA, CDR3 protein. D genes are given only for firm matches. Not every row has a clone size; where given, it reads once, few, many or a size class.

TRBV7-3	TRBJ2-1	TRBD2	-	TGTGCCAGCAGTTTAGACGGGGGGGCTAAGCCGTTCTTC	CASSLDGGAKPFF
TRBV5-1	TRBJ2-7	-	-	TGCGCCAGCAGCTTGGGGAGACCTCACGAGCAGTACTTC	CASSLGRPHEQYF
TRBV9	TRBJ2-3	-	-	TGTGCCAGCAGCGTAGGTGGGGCCGATACGCAGTATTTT	CASSVGGADTQYF
TRBV10-3	TRBJ1-2	TRBD1	-	TGTGCCATCAGACCGGGACAGGCCCAAAAGTACTATGGCTACACCTTC	CAIRPGQAQKYYGYTF
TRBV7-2	TRBJ1-1	-	-	TGTGCCAGCAGCCGGGGGTTGACTGAAGCTTTCTTT	CASSRGLTEAFF
TRBV6-1	TRBJ2-1	-	-	TGTGCCAGCAGTGAAGAGGGTCGGTTCCCGTCTGGTAAGCAGTTCTTC	CASSEEGRFPSGKQFF
TRBV27	TRBJ1-5	-	-	TGTGCCAGCAGCCGCGCTTGGGGCAATCAGCCCCAGCATTTT	CASSRAWGNQPQHF
TRBV5-8	TRBJ2-7	-	-	TGTGCCAGCAGCTTGGGGGACACCTACGAGCAGTACTTC	CASSLGDTYEQYF
TRBV19	TRBJ2-1	-	-	TGTGCCAGTAGTGTCGGACTGGAACGGTCGCAGTTCTTC	CASSVGLERSQFF
TRBV9	TRBJ1-1	-	few	TGTGCCAGCAGCAATCGAGCAGAAAATTCTGAAGCTTTCTTT	CASSNRAENSEAFF
TRBV5-6	TRBJ2-7	TRBD2	-	TGTGCCAGCAGACGACGGCGGGGGGGAGATGAGCAGTACTTC	CASRRRRGGDEQYF
TRBV20-1	TRBJ1-1	-	few	TGCAGTGCTAGCAGGGGCCGTGAAGCTTTCTTT	CSASRGREAFF
TRBV5-1	TRBJ2-3	-	-	TGCGCCAGCAGCTTGGGTGCTAGAGGCACAGATACGCAGTATTTT	CASSLGARGTDTQYF
TRBV11-2	TRBJ2-7	-	-	TGTGCCAGCAGCCTAACATCAGGTACCTACGAGCAGTACTTC	CASSLTSGTYEQYF
TRBV7-4	TRBJ1-6	TRBD1	-	TGTGCCAGCAGCTCTTCACGTTTCCGCAGGGGGTACAAAGGGGCCTATAATTCACCCCTCCACTTT	CASSSSRFRRGYKGAYNSPLHF
TRBV7-3	TRBJ1-1	-	-	TGTGCCAGCAGCTTAACAGGGGGGACGATGAACACTGAAGCTTTCTTT	CASSLTGGTMNTEAFF
TRBV18	TRBJ2-5	-	-	TGTGCCAGCTCCCTCCTGGGGGAGGAGACCCAGTACTTC	CASSLLGEETQYF
TRBV11-2	TRBJ2-7	TRBD1	-	TGTGCCAGCAGCTTAACGGCAGGGGGCGCGTACGAGCAGTACTTC	CASSLTAGGAYEQYF
TRBV5-4	TRBJ1-2	-	-	TGTGCCAGCAGCTTAAAGATGGGGAACTATGGCTACACCTTC	CASSLKMGNYGYTF
TRBV9	TRBJ2-1	-	-	TGTGCCAGCAGCAACAGACAGTACAATGAGCAGTTCTTC	CASSNRQYNEQFF
TRBV7-8	TRBJ1-5	-	few	TGTGCCAGCAGCTTTCGGGGTAGCAATCAGCCCCAGCATTTT	CASSFRGSNQPQHF
TRBV6-5	TRBJ1-2	-	-	TGTGCCACCAAGGGGGATCGAGGCTACACCTTC	CATKGDRGYTF
TRBV11-2	TRBJ1-6	-	-	TGTGCCAGCAGCTTACGGAGGGGAGGCCCTAATTCACCCCTCCACTTT	CASSLRRGGPNSPLHF
TRBV7-9	TRBJ1-1	TRBD1	-	TGTGCCAGCAGCTTAGGAGGGAGCGGGACAGGGATGCGGGCTGAAGCTTTCTTT	CASSLGGSGTGMRAEAFF
TRBV27	TRBJ2-7	-	few	TGTGCCAGCAGTTCCTACTCCCGGGCGCCTTTAACCTACGAGCAGTACTTC	CASSSYSRAPLTYEQYF
TRBV11-1	TRBJ2-5	-	-	TGTGCCAGCAGCCGCGGGACAGATGGGACCCAGTACTTC	CASSRGTDGTQYF
TRBV5-5	TRBJ1-1	-	-	TGTGCCAGCAGCTTGGGACCTCTAGTGGGGCAGACGAACACTGAAGCTTTCTTT	CASSLGPLVGQTNTEAFF
TRBV6-1	TRBJ2-6	-	few	TGTGCCAGCAGTGAACGCCGGGGGCCTGGGGCCAACGTCCTGACTTTC	CASSERRGPGANVLTF
TRBV4-1	TRBJ1-2	-	-	TGCGCCAGCAGCCAAGAAGGTCTCGAGGGAACTAACTATGGCTACACCTTC	CASSQEGLEGTNYGYTF
TRBV6-6	TRBJ1-1	TRBD1	-	TGTGCCAGCAGTTACTGGGACAGGGCTGAAGCTTTCTTT	CASSYWDRAEAFF
TRBV5-6	TRBJ2-3	-	-	TGTGCCAGCAGCGCACTGACGGGCAGCGATACGCAGTATTTT	CASSALTGSDTQYF
TRBV5-1	TRBJ2-7	TRBD1	-	TGCGCCAGCAGCTCGTCCGGGACAGGGCCCTACGAGCAGTACTTC	CASSSSGTGPYEQYF
TRBV10-3	TRBJ1-5	TRBD1	-	TGTGCCACAAAACAGGGGGAATACAATCAGCCCCAGCATTTT	CATKQGEYNQPQHF
TRBV30	TRBJ1-6	-	once	TGTGCCTGGAGTGTAGGGGTACAGGGTTCACCCCTCCACTTT	CAWSVGVQGSPLHF
TRBV7-6	TRBJ1-6	-	-	TGTGCCAGCGAGGATCCACCCGGGGGGGTGTATAATTCACCCCTCCACTTT	CASEDPPGGVYNSPLHF
TRBV9	TRBJ2-7	-	-	TGTGCCAGCAGCCCCTGGGAGAGGAGCGAGCAGTACTTC	CASSPWERSEQYF
TRBV18	TRBJ2-3	TRBD2	-	TGTGCCAGCTCTCCGGGTTTGGGACTAGCGGGCACAGATACGCAGTATTTT	CASSPGLGLAGTDTQYF
TRBV6-5	TRBJ2-1	-	-	TGTGCCAGCAGTTACGACGCGTTCTCCAATGAGCAGTTCTTC	CASSYDAFSNEQFF